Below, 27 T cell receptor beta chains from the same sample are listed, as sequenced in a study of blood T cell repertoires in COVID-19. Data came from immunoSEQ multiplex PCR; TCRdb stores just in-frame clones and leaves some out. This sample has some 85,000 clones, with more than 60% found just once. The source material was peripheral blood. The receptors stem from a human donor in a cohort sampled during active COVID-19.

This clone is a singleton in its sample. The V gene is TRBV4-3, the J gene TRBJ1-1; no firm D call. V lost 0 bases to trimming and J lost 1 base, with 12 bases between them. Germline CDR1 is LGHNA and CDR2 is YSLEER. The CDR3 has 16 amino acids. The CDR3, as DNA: TGCGCCAGCAGCCAAGATCCGGCAGGATCGAACACTGAAGCTTTCTTT. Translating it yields CASSQDPAGSNTEAFF.

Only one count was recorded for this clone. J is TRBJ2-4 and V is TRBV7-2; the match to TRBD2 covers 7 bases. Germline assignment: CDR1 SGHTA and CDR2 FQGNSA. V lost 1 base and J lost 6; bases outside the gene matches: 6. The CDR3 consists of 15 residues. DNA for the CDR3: TGTGCCAGCAGCTTAGTGGCACTAGCGATAAACATTCAGTACTTC. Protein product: CASSLVALAINIQYF.

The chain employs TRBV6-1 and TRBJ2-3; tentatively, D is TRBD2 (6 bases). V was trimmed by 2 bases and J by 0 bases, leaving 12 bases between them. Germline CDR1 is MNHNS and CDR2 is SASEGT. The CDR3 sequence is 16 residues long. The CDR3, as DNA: TGTGCCAGCAGTGAACCAGTAGCGGCCAGCACAGATACGCAGTATTTT. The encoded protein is CASSEPVAASTDTQYF.

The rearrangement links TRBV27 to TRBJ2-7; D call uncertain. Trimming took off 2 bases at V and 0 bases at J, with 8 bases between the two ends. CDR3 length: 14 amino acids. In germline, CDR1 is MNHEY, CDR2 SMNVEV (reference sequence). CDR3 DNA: TGTGCCAGCAGTTTAGTTGGGCCCTCCTACGAGCAGTACTTC. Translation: CASSLVGPSYEQYF.

The CDR3, as DNA: TGTGCCAGCAGCTTAAGGGGGATCACAGATACGCAGTATTTT. Amino acids: CASSLRGITDTQYF. The chain recombines TRBV11-1 with TRBJ2-3, with D perhaps matching TRBD1 (6 bases). From germline, CDR1 is SGHAT and CDR2 FQDESV (reference sequence). V lost 2 bases and J lost 2, with 8 bases in between. CDR3 length: 14 amino acids.

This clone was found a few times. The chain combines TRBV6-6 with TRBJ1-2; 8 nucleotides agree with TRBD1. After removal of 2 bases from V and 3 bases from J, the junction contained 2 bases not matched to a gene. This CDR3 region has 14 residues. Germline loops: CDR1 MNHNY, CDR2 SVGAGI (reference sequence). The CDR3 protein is CASSYPGQDYGYTF. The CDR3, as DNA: TGTGCCAGCAGTTACCCGGGACAGGACTATGGCTACACCTTC.

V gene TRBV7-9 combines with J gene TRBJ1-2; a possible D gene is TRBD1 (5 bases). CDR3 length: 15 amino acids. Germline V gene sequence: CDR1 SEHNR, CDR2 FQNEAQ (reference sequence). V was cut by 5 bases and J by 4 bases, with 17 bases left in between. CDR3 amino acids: CASSPGTLVLYGYTF. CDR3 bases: TGTGCCAGCAGCCCCGGGACTCTAGTACTCTATGGCTACACCTTC.

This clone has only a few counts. CDR3 sequence reads: CSASRDSTWNTEAFF. In nucleotides, the CDR3 is TGCAGTGCTAGTCGGGACTCAACCTGGAACACTGAAGCTTTCTTT. The chain combines TRBV20-1 with TRBJ1-1; TRBD1 might be the D (5 bases). The CDR3 covers 15 residues. Trimming pared 3 bases from V and 1 base from J, leaving 15 bases between. CDR1 and CDR2 (germline): DFQATT, SNEGSKA (reference sequence).

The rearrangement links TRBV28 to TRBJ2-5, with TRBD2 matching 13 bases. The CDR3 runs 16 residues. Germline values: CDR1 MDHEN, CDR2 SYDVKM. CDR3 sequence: CVSSGTSGIVAETQYF. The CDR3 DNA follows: TGTGTTAGCTCCGGGACTAGCGGGATAGTGGCAGAGACCCAGTACTTC.

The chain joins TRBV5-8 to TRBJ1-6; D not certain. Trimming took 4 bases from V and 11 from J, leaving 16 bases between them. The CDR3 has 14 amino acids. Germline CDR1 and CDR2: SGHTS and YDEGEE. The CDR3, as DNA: TGTGCCAGCAGCCTCGGGTTACTTGGAGCACCCCTCCACTTT. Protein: CASSLGLLGAPLHF.

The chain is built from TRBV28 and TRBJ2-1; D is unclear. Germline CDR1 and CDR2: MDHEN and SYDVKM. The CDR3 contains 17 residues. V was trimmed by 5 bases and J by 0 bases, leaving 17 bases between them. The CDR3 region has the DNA TGTGCCAGCAGTCCGAACCCAGTCCCTCCCTCCTACAATGAGCAGTTCTTC. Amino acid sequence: CASSPNPVPPSYNEQFF.

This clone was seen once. CDR3 residues: CASSNPGLADNEQFF. The CDR3 region has the DNA TGTGCCAGCAGCAACCCGGGACTAGCGGACAATGAGCAGTTCTTC. V gene TRBV9 combines with J gene TRBJ2-1; 11 bases agree with TRBD2. Germline assignment: CDR1 SGDLS and CDR2 YYNGEE. Losses at the gene ends were 4 bases for V and 5 bases for J; bases not matched to a gene: 5. The CDR3 loop spans 15 amino acids.

This CDR3 is CASRHSGRRGTDTQYF. The DNA of the CDR3 is TGTGCCAGCCGACACTCCGGTCGGCGGGGGACAGATACGCAGTATTTT. The V gene is TRBV7-2, the J gene TRBJ2-3; 7 nucleotides agree with TRBD2. CDR1 is SGHTA, CDR2 FQGNSA, per germline. V shed 8 bases and J 3 bases; nucleotides not matched to a gene: 14. The CDR3 loop spans 16 amino acids.

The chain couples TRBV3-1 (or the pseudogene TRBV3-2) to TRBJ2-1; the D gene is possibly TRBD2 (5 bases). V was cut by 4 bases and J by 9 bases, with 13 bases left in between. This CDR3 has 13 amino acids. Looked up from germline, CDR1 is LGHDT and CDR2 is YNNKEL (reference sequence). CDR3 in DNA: TGTGCCAGCAGCCCACGGCTAGCAAGTGAGCAGTTCTTC. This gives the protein CASSPRLASEQFF.

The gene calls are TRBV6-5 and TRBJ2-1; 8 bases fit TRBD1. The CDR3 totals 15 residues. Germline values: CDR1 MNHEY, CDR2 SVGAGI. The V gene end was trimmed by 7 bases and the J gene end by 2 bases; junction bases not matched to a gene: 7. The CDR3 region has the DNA TGTGCCAGCACCAAGGACAGGGACCCCTACAATGAGCAGTTCTTC. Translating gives CASTKDRDPYNEQFF.

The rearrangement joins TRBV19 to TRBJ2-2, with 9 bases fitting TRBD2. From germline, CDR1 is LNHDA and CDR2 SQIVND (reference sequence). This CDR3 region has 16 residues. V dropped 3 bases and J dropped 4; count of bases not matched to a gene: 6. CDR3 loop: CASSIARREGTGELFF. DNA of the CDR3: TGTGCCAGTAGTATTGCCCGGCGGGAGGGCACCGGGGAGCTGTTTTTT.

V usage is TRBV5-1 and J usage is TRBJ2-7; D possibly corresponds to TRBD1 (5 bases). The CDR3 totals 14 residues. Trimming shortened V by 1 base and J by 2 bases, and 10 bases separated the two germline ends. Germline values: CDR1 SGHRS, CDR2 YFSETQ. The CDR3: CASSLTRVAYEQYF. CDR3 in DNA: TGCGCCAGCAGCTTGACCAGGGTGGCCTACGAGCAGTACTTC.

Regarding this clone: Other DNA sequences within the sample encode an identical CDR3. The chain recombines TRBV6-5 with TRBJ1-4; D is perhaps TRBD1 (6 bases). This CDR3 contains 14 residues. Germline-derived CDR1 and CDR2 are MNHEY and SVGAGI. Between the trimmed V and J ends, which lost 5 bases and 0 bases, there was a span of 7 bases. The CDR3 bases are TGTGCCAGCAGTCGACAGGCAACTAATGAAAAACTGTTTTTT. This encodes CASSRQATNEKLFF.

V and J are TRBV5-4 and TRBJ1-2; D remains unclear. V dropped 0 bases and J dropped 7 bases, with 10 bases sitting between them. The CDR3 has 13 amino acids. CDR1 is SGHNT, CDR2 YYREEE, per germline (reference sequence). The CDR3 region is CASSLGASFGYTF. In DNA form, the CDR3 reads TGTGCCAGCAGCTTGGGGGCGTCTTTTGGCTACACCTTC.

The CDR3, as DNA: TGTGCCAGCAGGCGGGGGCTAGCGGGAGAGACCGGGGAGCTGTTTTTT. It translates to CASRRGLAGETGELFF. The chain couples TRBV5-6 to TRBJ2-2; 10 nucleotides line up with TRBD2. Germline CDR1 SGHDT, CDR2 YYEEEE. V shed 5 bases, J shed 5 bases, and the junction held 9 bases outside the gene matches. CDR3 size: 16 residues.

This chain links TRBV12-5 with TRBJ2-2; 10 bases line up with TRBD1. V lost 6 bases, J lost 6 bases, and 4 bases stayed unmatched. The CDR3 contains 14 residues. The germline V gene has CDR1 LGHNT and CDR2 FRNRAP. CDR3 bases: TGTGCTAGTGGGGGGACAGGGGCCGCCGGGGAGCTGTTTTTT. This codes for CASGGTGAAGELFF.

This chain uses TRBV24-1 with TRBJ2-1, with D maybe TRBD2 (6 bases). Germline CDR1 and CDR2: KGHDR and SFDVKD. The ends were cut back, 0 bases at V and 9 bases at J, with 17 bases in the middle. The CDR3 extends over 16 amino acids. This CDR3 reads CATSDLGGAGKGEQFF. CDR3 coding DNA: TGTGCCACCAGTGATTTGGGAGGGGCGGGGAAGGGTGAGCAGTTCTTC.

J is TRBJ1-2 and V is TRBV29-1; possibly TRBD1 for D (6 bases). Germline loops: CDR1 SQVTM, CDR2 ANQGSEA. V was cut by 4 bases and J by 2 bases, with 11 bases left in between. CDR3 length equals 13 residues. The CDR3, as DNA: TGCAGCGTTGTAGGGGGGGCGAACTATGGCTACACCTTC. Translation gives CSVVGGANYGYTF.

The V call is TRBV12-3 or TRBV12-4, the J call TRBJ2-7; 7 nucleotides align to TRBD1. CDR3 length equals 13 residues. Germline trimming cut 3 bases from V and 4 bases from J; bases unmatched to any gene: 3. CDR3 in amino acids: CASSLAGGYEQYF. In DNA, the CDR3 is TGTGCCAGCAGTTTGGCAGGGGGTTACGAGCAGTACTTC.

This chain's CDR3 is CSARTGTYEQYF. DNA for the CDR3: TGCAGCGCTAGGACAGGGACCTACGAGCAGTACTTC. The chain recombines TRBV29-1 with TRBJ2-7, with 8 nucleotides matching TRBD1. With 7 bases clipped from V and 2 bases from J, the junction kept 4 bases outside the gene matches. CDR1 is SQVTM, CDR2 ANQGSEA, per germline. This CDR3 has 12 amino acids.

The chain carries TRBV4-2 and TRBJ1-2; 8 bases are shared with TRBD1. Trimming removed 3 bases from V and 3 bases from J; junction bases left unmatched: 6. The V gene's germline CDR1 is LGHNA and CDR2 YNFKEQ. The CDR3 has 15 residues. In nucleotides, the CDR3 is TGTGCCAGCAGCCAGACCGGACAGGGAGACTATGGCTACACCTTC. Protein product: CASSQTGQGDYGYTF.

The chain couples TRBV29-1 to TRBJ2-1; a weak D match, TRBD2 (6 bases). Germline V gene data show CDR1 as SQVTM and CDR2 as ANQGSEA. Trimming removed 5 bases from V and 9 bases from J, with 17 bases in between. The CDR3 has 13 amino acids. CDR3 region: CSVYLSGAGEQFF. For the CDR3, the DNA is TGCAGCGTTTATCTCTCGGGAGCTGGTGAGCAGTTCTTC.